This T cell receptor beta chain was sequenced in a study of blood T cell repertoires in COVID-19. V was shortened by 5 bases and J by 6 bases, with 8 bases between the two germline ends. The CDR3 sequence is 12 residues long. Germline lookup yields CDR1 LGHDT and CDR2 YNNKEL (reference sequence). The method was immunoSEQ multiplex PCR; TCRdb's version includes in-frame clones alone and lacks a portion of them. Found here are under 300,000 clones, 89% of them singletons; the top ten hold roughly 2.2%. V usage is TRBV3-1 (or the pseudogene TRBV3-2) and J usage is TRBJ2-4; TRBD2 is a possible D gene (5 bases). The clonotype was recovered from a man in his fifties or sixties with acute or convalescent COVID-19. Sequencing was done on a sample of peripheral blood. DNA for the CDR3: TGTGCCAGCAGCTGGGAGTCAAACATTCAGTACTTC. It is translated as CASSWESNIQYF.